These 24 T cell receptor beta chains came from one sample sequenced in a study of lymphopenia after photon versus proton radiotherapy. Using immunoSEQ multiplex PCR, the repertoire was profiled, and TCRdb retains in-frame clones only, with some absent. This sample has about 50,000 clones, with about 86% found just once. The specimen comprised peripheral blood, sampled from a patient treated with photon-based radiotherapy. These receptor sequences come from a middle-aged man with gastric cancer.

This clone was counted between two and nine times. The CDR3 loop reads CASSLEGLAGETQYF. CDR3 coding DNA: TGTGCCAGCAGCTTAGAAGGACTAGCGGGAGAGACCCAGTACTTC. The chain is built from TRBV7-9 and TRBJ2-5; TRBD2 aligns across 11 bases. CDR3 size: 15 residues. V lost 1 base to trimming and J lost 4 bases; unmatched junction nucleotides: 2. CDR1 is SEHNR and CDR2 is FQNEAQ in the germline V gene (reference sequence). The complete variable domain, with remaining parts taken from reference TRBV7-9 and TRBJ2-5, reads DTGVSQNPRHKITKRGQNVTFRCDPISEHNRLYWYRQTLGQGPEFLTYFQNEAQLEKSRLLSDRFSAERPKGSFSTLEIQRTEQGDSAMYLCASSLEGLAGETQYFGPGTRLLVL.

The rearrangement joins TRBV5-6 to TRBJ2-5; 10 positions agree with TRBD1. J lost 5 bases, V lost 3 bases, and 10 bases had no gene match. The CDR3 runs to 16 residues. Germline CDR1 and CDR2: SGHDT and YYEEEE. CDR3 sequence (DNA): TGTGCCAGCAGCTCTAAATCCGGGACAGGGGAGGAGACCCAGTACTTC. It codes for CASSSKSGTGEETQYF.

The genes are TRBV4-3 and TRBJ1-4; D might be TRBD1 (5 bases). Trimming cost V 3 bases and J 8 bases, with 16 bases left between them. This CDR3 comprises 15 residues. CDR1 LGHNA and CDR2 YSLEER come from the germline V gene. The CDR3 spells CASSQAHGTAEKLFF. For the CDR3, the DNA is TGCGCCAGCAGCCAGGCGCATGGGACTGCCGAAAAACTGTTTTTT.

This rearrangement joins TRBV7-9 to TRBJ1-1; 12 bases agree with TRBD1. This CDR3 region has 15 residues. V shed 5 bases, J shed 5 bases, and the junction held 6 bases outside the gene matches. Germline CDR1 reads SEHNR; CDR2 reads FQNEAQ (reference sequence). The CDR3 region has the DNA TGTGCCAGCAGCCTGGGGACAGGGGGCGTGACTGAAGCTTTCTTT. Protein: CASSLGTGGVTEAFF.

This clone was detected only a few times. The chain joins TRBV4-3 to TRBJ2-7, with D perhaps TRBD1 (7 bases). In germline, CDR1 is LGHNA, CDR2 YSLEER. The CDR3 is made up of 16 amino acids. The V and J ends lost 4 bases and 5 bases respectively, with 21 bases between them. CDR3 amino acids: CASSRDGAGQYNEQYF. The DNA of the CDR3 is TGCGCCAGCAGCCGGGACGGCGCGGGACAGTATAACGAGCAGTACTTC.

This chain joins TRBV5-3 and TRBJ1-5, with 9 bases that match TRBD1. TRBV5-3 is an ORF, and what it does is uncertain. The ends lost 8 bases at V and 5 bases at J; junction bases unmatched: 8. This CDR3 comprises 14 residues. The CDR3 DNA sequence: TGTGCCAGCGGGACAGGGAAGAAGGATCAGCCCCAGCATTTT. Its protein is CASGTGKKDQPQHF.

The genes are TRBV10-1 and TRBJ2-6; TRBD2 might be the D (5 bases). Trimming cost V 6 bases and J 0 bases, with 9 bases left between them. Germline V gene lookup returns CDR1 WNHNN and CDR2 SYGVQD (reference sequence). The CDR3 consists of 15 residues. CDR3 residues: CASSARDSGANVLTF. In DNA form, the CDR3 reads TGCGCCAGCAGCGCCCGGGACTCTGGGGCCAACGTCCTGACTTTC.

This chain uses TRBV5-1 with TRBJ2-1, with 10 bases fitting TRBD2. From germline, CDR1 is SGHRS and CDR2 YFSETQ. Unmatched junction bases numbered 6, after V lost 2 bases and J lost 7 bases. The CDR3 sequence is 15 residues long. DNA of the CDR3: TGCGCCAGCAGCTTTTCAGCGGGAGGGAGGAATGAGCAGTTCTTC. It is translated as CASSFSAGGRNEQFF.

The rearrangement uses TRBV27 and TRBJ2-7, with D uncertain. Trimming removed 2 bases at V and 0 bases at J, with 14 bases between. CDR3 length: 16 residues. Per germline, CDR1 MNHEY and CDR2 SMNVEV (reference sequence). The CDR3 spells CASSLNWLQSSYEQYF. CDR3 nucleotides: TGTGCCAGCAGTTTAAATTGGCTGCAGAGCTCCTACGAGCAGTACTTC.

This clone turned up a few times. The chain is built from TRBV5-8 and TRBJ1-1, with D possibly matching TRBD1 (6 bases). The V end was cut by 2 bases, the J end by 1 base, with 9 bases between. The CDR3 loop spans 14 amino acids. The germline V gene has CDR1 SGHTS and CDR2 YDEGEE. The DNA for the CDR3 is TGTGCCAGCAGCTTAGGGGGGTGGAACACTGAAGCTTTCTTT. It codes for CASSLGGWNTEAFF. The variable domain in full, with the rest retrieved from reference TRBV5-8 and TRBJ1-1, is EAGVTQSPTHLIKTRGQQATLRCSPISGHTSVYWYQQALGLGLQFLLWYDEGEERNRGNFPPRFSGRQFPNYSSELNVNALELEDSALYLCASSLGGWNTEAFFGQGTRLTVV.

The chain joins TRBV7-2 to TRBJ2-3, with D unresolved. This CDR3 is 12 amino acids long. V dropped 2 bases and J dropped 4 bases, with 4 bases sitting between them. Germline V CDR1 and CDR2: SGHTA, FQGNSA. The CDR3: CASSLYADTQYF. In nucleotides, the CDR3 is TGTGCCAGCAGCTTATACGCAGATACGCAGTATTTT.

This sequence joins TRBV7-2 and TRBJ1-5; maybe TRBD1 (5 bases). V was pared by 2 bases and J by 1 base, with 12 bases between. Germline CDR1 SGHTA, CDR2 FQGNSA. This CDR3 contains 16 residues. Here the CDR3 reads CASSLSGTWSNQPQHF. The CDR3 coding sequence is TGTGCCAGCAGCTTATCGGGGACTTGGAGCAATCAGCCCCAGCATTTT. The variable domain in full, with the rest retrieved from reference TRBV7-2 and TRBJ1-5, is GAGVSQSPSNKVTEKGKDVELRCDPISGHTALYWYRQSLGQGLEFLIYFQGNSAPDKSGLPSDRFSAERTGGSVSTLTIQRTQQEDSAVYLCASSLSGTWSNQPQHFGDGTRLSIL.

The chain couples TRBV27 to TRBJ2-3; TRBD2 might be the D (5 bases). Per germline, CDR1 MNHEY and CDR2 SMNVEV (reference sequence). This CDR3 is built from 13 residues. Trimming shortened V by 6 bases and J by 10 bases, and 17 bases separated the two germline ends. This CDR3 is CASSPRTLGAQYF. DNA for the CDR3: TGTGCCAGCAGCCCCCGGACCCTCGGGGCGCAGTATTTT.

The rearrangement joins TRBV5-8 to TRBJ2-7; 8 bases align to TRBD1. The CDR3 has 14 amino acids. V lost 3 bases, J lost 1 base, and 3 bases stayed unmatched. In germline, CDR1 is SGHTS, CDR2 YDEGEE. The CDR3 protein is CASSWGDRSYEQYF. The CDR3, as DNA: TGTGCCAGCAGCTGGGGGGACAGGTCCTACGAGCAGTACTTC.

The chain carries TRBV15 and TRBJ2-4; D not resolved. V lost 0 bases, J lost 16 bases, and 13 bases lay in between. Germline CDR1 LNHNV, CDR2 YYDKDF (reference sequence). The CDR3 totals 12 residues. The CDR3 here is CATSRDEQLIYF. In DNA form, the CDR3 reads TGTGCCACCAGCAGAGATGAACAGTTAATATACTTC.

The chain recombines TRBV4-3 with TRBJ2-3; 7 bases align to TRBD2. The CDR3 contains 15 residues. Germline V gene lookup returns CDR1 LGHNA and CDR2 YSLEER. Trimming removed 1 base from V and 4 bases from J; junction bases left unmatched: 5. The CDR3 DNA reads TGCGCCAGCAGCCAAGTTGGGGGAGGGGCAGATACGCAGTATTTT. The encoded protein is CASSQVGGGADTQYF.

The CDR3 DNA reads as TGTGCCAGCAGCAAAGCGAGGGGCGCCTACTCTGGAAACACCATATATTTT. This gives the protein CASSKARGAYSGNTIYF. The genes are TRBV21-1 and TRBJ1-3. TRBV21-1 is labeled a pseudogene. The CDR3 consists of 17 residues.

The chain joins TRBV11-2 to TRBJ2-7, with 9 bases that match TRBD2. The CDR3 runs to 14 residues. The germline CDR1 and CDR2 sequences are SGHAT and FQNNGV. Trimming at V came to 6 bases and at J to 4 bases, leaving 7 bases not matched to a gene. The CDR3 sequence: CASRKTSGGYEQYF. In DNA form, the CDR3 reads TGTGCCAGCAGAAAGACTAGCGGTGGGTACGAGCAGTACTTC.

The chain joins TRBV25-1 to TRBJ2-5; possibly TRBD1 for D (6 bases). CDR3 length: 17 residues. Trimming took off 4 bases at V and 5 bases at J, with 23 bases between the two ends. The V gene's germline CDR1 is MGHDK and CDR2 SYGVNS. The DNA for the CDR3 is TGTGCCAGCAGTGGACCCAAATGGGACACCATTGTGGAGACCCAGTACTTC. Its translation is CASSGPKWDTIVETQYF.

The chain joins TRBV7-9 to TRBJ2-7; TRBD2 matches at 7 bases. Germline lookup yields CDR1 SEHNR and CDR2 FQNEAQ (reference sequence). The junction had 6 bases not matched to a gene; V was cut back by 4 bases and J by 0 bases. This CDR3 has 15 amino acids. CDR3 protein: CASSSRAGTSYEQYF. The CDR3 bases are TGTGCCAGCAGCTCCCGAGCGGGGACCTCCTACGAGCAGTACTTC.

This clone has only one observation. The chain joins TRBV2 to TRBJ2-2; D not certain. This CDR3 spans 13 amino acids. Trimming took off 4 bases at V and 6 bases at J, with 9 bases between the two ends. Germline V gene lookup returns CDR1 SNHLY and CDR2 FYNNEI. CDR3 region: CASSVETSGELFF. In DNA, the CDR3 is TGTGCCAGCAGTGTTGAGACGTCCGGGGAGCTGTTTTTT.

V usage is TRBV7-9 and J usage is TRBJ2-1, with 7 positions matching TRBD2. The J segment lost 0 bases and the V segment lost 5 bases, leaving 7 bases of the junction unmatched. Germline V CDR1 and CDR2: SEHNR, FQNEAQ (reference sequence). The CDR3 runs to 16 residues. The CDR3 spells CASSPGSGGSYNEQFF. The CDR3 coding sequence is TGTGCCAGCAGCCCCGGCTCGGGGGGCTCCTACAATGAGCAGTTCTTC.

This chain uses TRBV5-8 with TRBJ2-1, with 11 bases matching TRBD2. The junction had 9 bases not matched to a gene; V was cut back by 0 bases and J by 7 bases. The CDR3 length is 17 residues. CDR1 is SGHTS, CDR2 YDEGEE, per germline. The CDR3 DNA sequence: TGTGCCAGCAGCTTGGGGGGGGCTAGCGGGAGGAAGAATGAGCAGTTCTTC. Its protein is CASSLGGASGRKNEQFF.

The rearrangement joins TRBV5-1 to TRBJ1-4; 8 bases fit TRBD1. The CDR3 has 14 amino acids. The germline V gene encodes CDR1 SGHRS and CDR2 YFSETQ. V lost 3 bases to trimming and J lost 5 bases; unmatched junction nucleotides: 3. CDR3 residues: CASSSGTGNEKLFF. The CDR3 DNA reads as TGCGCCAGCAGCTCTGGGACAGGAAATGAAAAACTGTTTTTT.